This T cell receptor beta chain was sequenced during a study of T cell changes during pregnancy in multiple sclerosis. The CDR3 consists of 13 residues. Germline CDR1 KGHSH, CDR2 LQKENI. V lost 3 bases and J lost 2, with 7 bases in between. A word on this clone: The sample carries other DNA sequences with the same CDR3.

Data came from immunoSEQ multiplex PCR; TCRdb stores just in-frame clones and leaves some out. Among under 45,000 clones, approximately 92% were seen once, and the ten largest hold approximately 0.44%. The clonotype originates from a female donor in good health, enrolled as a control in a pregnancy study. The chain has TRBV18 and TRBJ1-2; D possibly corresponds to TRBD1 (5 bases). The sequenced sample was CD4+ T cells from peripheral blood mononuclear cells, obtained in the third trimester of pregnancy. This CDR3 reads CASSPDRNYGYTF. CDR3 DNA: TGTGCCAGCTCACCTGACAGAAACTATGGCTACACCTTC. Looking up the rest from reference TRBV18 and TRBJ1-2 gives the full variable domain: NAGVMQNPRHLVRRRGQEARLRCSPMKGHSHVYWYRQLPEEGLKFMVYLQKENIIDESGMPKERFSAEFPKEGPSILRIQQVVRGDSAAYFCASSPDRNYGYTFGSGTRLTVV.